Shown below are 23 T cell receptor beta chains from a single sample sequenced in a study of naive and memory T cell subsets. The beta constant-region primer was an equimolar mix of two oligonucleotides covering TRBC1 and TRBC2. The ligated cDNA underwent four PCR rounds using SP2 and nested alpha and beta constant-region primers. Via MiXCR, TCRdb re-called the UMI-ligation and nested PCR reads, giving one row per CDR3 protein. The sample carries some 82,000 distinct CDR3 sequences, over 9% recorded once. These receptors' antigens are unknown. Study-wide findings and caveats: A few larger clonotypes appeared in naive repertoires, especially CD8, possibly memory cells re-expressing CD45RA.

Sequencing input: naive CD4+ T cells from blood. Every receptor here comes from a human donor in good health.

A few counts support this clonotype. V and J are TRBV7-6 and TRBJ2-1, with a weak D call TRBD2 (5 bases). This CDR3 has 15 residues. Looked up from germline, CDR1 is SGHVS and CDR2 is FNYEAQ. Trimming cost V 5 bases and J 6 bases, with 17 bases left between them. This CDR3 reads CASSASRAAGNEQFF. The CDR3 bases are TGTGCCAGCAGCGCGTCACGGGCGGCGGGCAATGAGCAGTTCTTC.

This chain links TRBV4-2 with TRBJ1-4; TRBD1 might be the D (6 bases). Trimming took 1 base from V and 0 from J, leaving 6 bases between them. Germline V gene lookup returns CDR1 LGHNA and CDR2 YNFKEQ. CDR3 length: 15 amino acids. The CDR3: CASSQGTATNEKLFF. As DNA, the CDR3 is TGTGCCAGCAGCCAAGGGACAGCAACTAATGAAAAACTGTTTTTT.

The V and J genes are TRBV7-2 and TRBJ2-1; no reliable D call. Trimming removed 6 bases at V and 3 bases at J, with 3 bases between. The CDR3 has 11 residues. In germline, CDR1 is SGHTA, CDR2 FQGNSA. DNA for the CDR3: TGTGCCAGCAGTCACTACAATGAGCAGTTCTTC. Its translation is CASSHYNEQFF.

Of note for this clonotype: A much larger clone is a single base away; this may be a read error. The chain joins TRBV7-3 to TRBJ2-1; tentative D call: TRBD2 (6 bases). The V and J ends lost 4 bases and 0 bases respectively, with 22 bases between them. The CDR3 runs 19 residues. Germline loops: CDR1 SGHTA, CDR2 FQGTGA. CDR3: CASSSVGGSKASSYNEQFF. CDR3 nucleotide sequence: TGTGCCAGCAGCTCAGTTGGGGGGTCGAAGGCCAGCTCCTACAATGAGCAGTTCTTC.

This sequence joins TRBV29-1 and TRBJ2-5; 12 bases map to TRBD1. The CDR3 length is 14 residues. Germline trimming cut 4 bases from V and 5 bases from J; bases unmatched to any gene: 5. In germline, CDR1 is SQVTM, CDR2 ANQGSEA. In DNA, the CDR3 is TGCAGCGTTGCCGGGACAGGGGGCCGGGAGACCCAGTACTTC. Translation gives CSVAGTGGRETQYF.

This clonotype turned up a few times. CDR3 protein: CASSVGTDTQYF. The CDR3 nucleotides read TGTGCCAGCAGTGTCGGCACAGATACGCAGTATTTT. J is TRBJ2-3 and V is TRBV25-1; D is undetermined. Trimming shortened V by 4 bases and J by 1 base, and 3 bases separated the two germline ends. The CDR3 runs to 12 residues. From germline, CDR1 is MGHDK and CDR2 SYGVNS.

The chain combines TRBV5-4 with TRBJ2-3; the D is unclear. The germline V and J ends were trimmed by 4 bases and 1 base, with 7 bases remaining between them. The CDR3 totals 13 residues. Germline CDR1 reads SGHNT; CDR2 reads YYREEE (reference sequence). The chain's CDR3 is CASSPRRTDTQYF. CDR3 sequence (DNA): TGTGCCAGCAGCCCGCGACGCACAGATACGCAGTATTTT. The complete variable domain, with remaining parts taken from reference TRBV5-4 and TRBJ2-3, reads ETGVTQSPTHLIKTRGQQVTLRCSSQSGHNTVSWYQQALGQGPQFIFQYYREEENGRGNFPPRFSGLQFPNYSSELNVNALELDDSALYLCASSPRRTDTQYFGPGTRLTVL.

This clonotype has more than one count but fewer than ten. This chain uses TRBV14 with TRBJ2-3, with a tentative D call TRBD2 (5 bases). The CDR3 totals 14 residues. Germline CDR1 reads SGHDN; CDR2 reads FVKESK. Trimming stripped 4 bases from V and 0 bases from J, with 8 bases between. CDR3 DNA: TGTGCCAGCAGCCTACGGGATAGCACAGATACGCAGTATTTT. Translating gives CASSLRDSTDTQYF.

Many counts were recorded for this clonotype. The chain joins TRBV20-1 to TRBJ1-2; TRBD1 is a possible D gene (5 bases). The CDR3 has 14 amino acids. With 0 bases removed from V and 7 bases from J, the gap between germline ends came to 15 bases. Per the germline V gene, CDR1 is DFQATT and CDR2 is SNEGSKA (reference sequence). The CDR3 loop reads CSARDRQGVGGYTF. CDR3 in DNA: TGCAGTGCTAGAGATCGCCAGGGAGTAGGTGGCTACACCTTC.

This clonotype was counted ten times or more. The rearrangement links TRBV10-3 to TRBJ2-3; the D gene is possibly TRBD2 (5 bases). There are 13 residues in the CDR3. With 7 bases removed from V and 6 bases from J, the gap between germline ends came to 14 bases. CDR1 and CDR2 (germline): ENHRY, SYGVKD. The CDR3 DNA follows: TGTGCCATCACCGCGTCTAGCATGGATACGCAGTATTTT. It codes for CAITASSMDTQYF.

The CDR3 spells CASSRRLTGNAGGLFF. The CDR3, as DNA: TGTGCCAGCAGTCGACGACTAACAGGGAACGCAGGAGGACTGTTTTTT. The chain has TRBV6-5 and TRBJ1-4, with D perhaps matching TRBD1 (6 bases). The CDR3 length is 16 residues. Trimming shortened V by 5 bases and J by 13 bases, and 26 bases separated the two germline ends. The germline gives CDR1 MNHEY, CDR2 SVGAGI.

The J gene is TRBJ1-1, the V gene TRBV21-1; TRBD1 was called by the table and not checked on the DNA. TRBV21-1 has pseudogene status. This CDR3 is built from 15 residues. In nucleotides, the CDR3 is TGTGCCAGCAGCGGAGGGAGAGGGGTGAACACTGAAGCTTTCTTT. Its translation: CASSGGRGVNTEAFF.

The genes are TRBV20-1 and TRBJ1-3, with D possibly being TRBD1 (5 bases). This CDR3 has 14 amino acids. Germline V gene sequence: CDR1 DFQATT, CDR2 SNEGSKA (reference sequence). Deletions cut 2 bases from V and 0 bases from J, with 8 bases between. CDR3 nucleotides: TGCAGTGCTAGAAGACAGAGCTCTGGAAACACCATATATTTT. Translating gives CSARRQSSGNTIYF.

This clonotype was observed a few times. This rearrangement joins TRBV6-1 to TRBJ2-7, with D unresolved. Germline V gives CDR1 MNHNS, CDR2 SASEGT. Between the trimmed V and J ends, which lost 4 bases and 2 bases, there was a span of 18 bases. This CDR3 comprises 16 residues. The CDR3 sequence: CASSVSSVGQPYEQYF. Here the CDR3 DNA reads TGTGCCAGCAGTGTGTCGTCGGTGGGCCAGCCCTACGAGCAGTACTTC.

The genes are TRBV7-9 and TRBJ2-5; TRBD1 agrees at 7 bases. This CDR3 is built from 13 residues. After removal of 6 bases from V and 3 bases from J, the junction contained 4 bases not matched to a gene. The germline V gene encodes CDR1 SEHNR and CDR2 FQNEAQ (reference sequence). Here the CDR3 reads CASREGTEETQYF. The DNA of the CDR3 is TGTGCCAGCAGAGAAGGGACAGAAGAGACCCAGTACTTC.

This chain joins TRBV5-1 and TRBJ2-7; D perhaps matches TRBD1 (7 bases). The CDR3 has 15 amino acids. V lost 0 bases and J lost 6, with 16 bases in between. CDR1 is SGHRS, CDR2 YFSETQ, per germline. CDR3 amino acids: CASSLVGRGVIEQYF. In nucleotides, the CDR3 is TGCGCCAGCAGCTTGGTTGGCAGGGGGGTGATCGAGCAGTACTTC.

For this clonotype: With a much larger clone just one base away, this may be a read error. V and J are TRBV18 and TRBJ2-7; possible D gene TRBD1, 6 bases. V lost 5 bases, J lost 3 bases, and 17 bases lay in between. This CDR3 has 15 amino acids. Per germline, CDR1 KGHSH and CDR2 LQKENI. The CDR3 bases are TGTGCCAGCTCATACCCTGGACAGTGCGGCTACGAGCAGTACTTC. It encodes CASSYPGQCGYEQYF.

A single count supports this clonotype. This chain connects TRBV28 to TRBJ1-1; D is possibly TRBD1 (6 bases). The V gene lost 5 bases and the J gene lost 3 bases, with 16 bases spanning the gap. The CDR3 has 15 residues. Germline-derived CDR1 and CDR2 are MDHEN and SYDVKM. The DNA of the CDR3 is TGTGCCAGCAGTCTACAGGGACGGGGTGACACTGAAGCTTTCTTT. Translation: CASSLQGRGDTEAFF.

This clonotype was seen only a few times. The chain recombines TRBV4-2 with TRBJ1-3, with D possibly matching TRBD1 (5 bases). This CDR3 has 14 amino acids. With 4 bases removed from V and 2 bases from J, the gap between germline ends came to 9 bases. Germline V gives CDR1 LGHNA, CDR2 YNFKEQ. The CDR3 coding sequence is TGTGCCAGCAGCCTGGAGGGGCCTGGAAACACCATATATTTT. It is translated as CASSLEGPGNTIYF.

The chain uses TRBV29-1 and TRBJ2-1, with 9 bases lining up with TRBD2. Per germline, CDR1 SQVTM and CDR2 ANQGSEA. The CDR3 has 13 residues. The CDR3 DNA reads TGCAGAGTTAACGGCGGGGGGGCGGCCGAGCAGTTCTTC. This translates into CRVNGGGAAEQFF.

The chain employs TRBV7-2 and TRBJ1-1; D is unclear. V lost 4 bases and J lost 3, with 9 bases in between. The length of the CDR3 is 13 residues. CDR1 and CDR2 (germline): SGHTA, FQGNSA. The DNA of the CDR3 is TGTGCCAGCAGCTCCACGGGCTACACTGAAGCTTTCTTT. Residues: CASSSTGYTEAFF. Filled out from reference TRBV7-2 and TRBJ1-1, the complete variable domain reads GAGVSQSPSNKVTEKGKDVELRCDPISGHTALYWYRQSLGQGLEFLIYFQGNSAPDKSGLPSDRFSAERTGGSVSTLTIQRTQQEDSAVYLCASSSTGYTEAFFGQGTRLTVV.

Ten or more counts support this clonotype. V is TRBV20-1 and J is TRBJ1-6; TRBD1 agrees at 7 bases. This CDR3 contains 14 residues. Per germline, CDR1 DFQATT and CDR2 SNEGSKA (reference sequence). Unmatched junction bases numbered 6, after V lost 2 bases and J lost 8 bases. The CDR3 here is CSARTRDSHSPLHF. The CDR3, as DNA: TGCAGTGCTAGAACCCGGGACAGCCATTCACCCCTCCACTTT.

This clonotype was counted many times. This chain links TRBV19 with TRBJ2-1, with TRBD2 matching over 8 bases. Germline V gene lookup returns CDR1 LNHDA and CDR2 SQIVND (reference sequence). V dropped 4 bases and J dropped 13; count of bases not matched to a gene: 6. CDR3 length: 12 residues. In nucleotides, the CDR3 is TGTGCCAGTAGTACCCGGACTAGCTTACAGTTCTTC. Residues: CASSTRTSLQFF.